Detailed here is one T cell receptor (beta chain). Antigen unknown. Libraries were prepared by immunoSEQ multiplex PCR; TCRdb keeps only in-frame clonotypes and omits some of them. The data show fewer than 65,000 clones, with 87% seen just once and 0.3% to 0.35% held by the top ten. This CDR3 is 13 amino acids long. Germline lookup yields CDR1 SGDLS and CDR2 YYNGEE. Trimming stripped 0 bases from V and 2 bases from J, with 5 bases between. The sample originates from a study of OX40 agonist ivuxolimab in advanced cancers. For the study at large: A male proportion of more than 75% was recorded, with mean age 60 years and range roughly 23 to 79.

Findings and limits, study-wide: Clonal expansion was seen in CD4+ and CD8+ blood T cells by week 6 at 0.1 to 3.0 mg/kg.

The chain uses TRBV9 and TRBJ1-2; unclear D gene. The sample was CD4+ or CD8+ T cells sorted from blood, taken in a trial of the OX40 agonist ivuxolimab. The TCR sequence derives from an adult with an advanced solid tumor such as melanoma, head and neck, liver or kidney cancer. CDR3 amino acids: CASSVGANYGYTF. The DNA for the CDR3 is TGTGCCAGCAGCGTAGGGGCGAACTATGGCTACACCTTC. Full variable domain (outside the CDR3, taken from reference TRBV9 and TRBJ1-2): DSGVTQTPKHLITATGQRVTLRCSPRSGDLSVYWYQQSLDQGLQFLIQYYNGEERAKGNILERFSAQQFPDLHSELNLSSLELGDSALYFCASSVGANYGYTFGSGTRLTVV.